The TCR beta chain described here comes from a study of regulatory T cells in long-lasting Graves disease. Concerning this clonotype itself: The antigen is not known.

PBMCs provided the RNA from which the TCR library was made. The authors drew approximately 10 milliliters of peripheral blood into EDTA tubes. The V end was cut by 4 bases, the J end by 6 bases, with 13 bases between. The CDR3 has 14 residues. Germline V gene data show CDR1 as SGHVS and CDR2 as FNYEAQ. Study-wide results and limits: The number of shared public clonotypes was higher in persistent patients (around 2,700) than new patients (approximately 1,000). Since the sample size was small, accuracy may have been reduced.

TCRdb used MiXCR to reprocess the reads, holding one entry per CDR3 protein. The sample gives 1,800 or so distinct CDR3 sequences, under 60% of which show up once; around 6.9% is in the top ten. Here the sequenced sample was peripheral blood mononuclear cells (PBMCs), taken with antithyroid drug treatment, in newly diagnosed or persistent Graves disease (not recorded which). This receptor was identified in a human donor with Graves disease. V and J are TRBV7-6 and TRBJ2-1; the D is unclear. The CDR3 is CASSYATPSNEQFF. The CDR3 nucleotides are TGTGCCAGCAGCTACGCCACACCTAGCAATGAGCAGTTCTTC.